The 23 T cell receptor beta chains below come from one sample, sequenced in a study of cytomegalovirus exposure and HLA in healthy donors. Amplification used 60 Vbeta primers and 13 Jbeta primers. Method: immunoSEQ multiplex PCR; TCRdb's copy keeps in-frame clones and lacks some. Among about 110,000 clones listed, 69% were seen once. What was sequenced was PBMCs. The receptors stem from a woman between 70 and 85 years old in good health and CMV-seropositive.

The chain combines TRBV2 with TRBJ2-3; 7 bases are shared with TRBD1. CDR1 and CDR2 (germline): SNHLY, FYNNEI. CDR3 size: 13 residues. V shed 8 bases, J shed 4 bases, and the junction held 6 bases outside the gene matches. The CDR3 reads CASAAQGSDTQYF. DNA for the CDR3: TGTGCCAGCGCCGCACAGGGGTCAGATACGCAGTATTTT.

V is TRBV5-1 and J is TRBJ2-7; 9 nucleotides line up with TRBD1. Trimming at V came to 4 bases and at J to 4 bases, leaving 6 bases not matched to a gene. Germline loops: CDR1 SGHRS, CDR2 YFSETQ. The CDR3 has 14 amino acids. CDR3 amino acids: CASSGGQGRYEQYF. The DNA for the CDR3 is TGCGCCAGCAGCGGGGGACAGGGAAGGTACGAGCAGTACTTC.

This clone was seen once. This chain uses TRBV2 with TRBJ2-1; 11 nucleotides match TRBD2. CDR3 size: 15 residues. Germline CDR1 reads SNHLY; CDR2 reads FYNNEI. Unmatched junction bases numbered 5, after V lost 2 bases and J lost 8 bases. The CDR3 region has the DNA TGTGCCAGCAGTGAACGACTAGCGGGGACCGATGAGCAGTTCTTC. Protein sequence: CASSERLAGTDEQFF.

J is TRBJ2-5 and V is TRBV7-6, with D possibly being TRBD1 (6 bases). The J call may be mistaken, given a closer DNA end match to TRBJ2-7. The germline CDR1 and CDR2 sequences are SGHVS and FNYEAQ. This CDR3 has 14 amino acids. As DNA, the CDR3 is TGTGCCAGCAGCTTAGCCGTACAGGGTTACGAGCAGTACTTC. Its protein is CASSLAVQGYEQYF.

The rearrangement uses TRBV6-1 and TRBJ1-6; D is unclear. The V gene lost 3 bases and the J gene lost 0 bases, with 6 bases spanning the gap. The CDR3 loop spans 15 amino acids. Looked up from germline, CDR1 is MNHNS and CDR2 is SASEGT. CDR3 DNA sequence: TGTGCCAGCAGTGATTCTAGCTCCTATAATTCACCCCTCCACTTT. Protein: CASSDSSSYNSPLHF.

This clone was seen more than once but under ten times. The V call is TRBV2, the J call TRBJ2-5, with a possible D match to TRBD2 (5 bases). Germline V gene sequence: CDR1 SNHLY, CDR2 FYNNEI. The ends were cut back, 5 bases at V and 3 bases at J, with 19 bases in the middle. This CDR3 region has 16 residues. The CDR3 DNA sequence: TGTGCCAGCAGTCTACTGAGCGGCGGAACCGAAGAGACCCAGTACTTC. It specifies CASSLLSGGTEETQYF.

The chain carries TRBV5-6 and TRBJ1-3; D remains unclear. This CDR3 spans 16 amino acids. Germline assignment: CDR1 SGHDT and CDR2 YYEEEE. Trimming pared 0 bases from V and 0 bases from J, leaving 10 bases between. CDR3 bases: TGTGCCAGCAGCTTGGCCCCAGTCTCCTCTGGAAACACCATATATTTT. It is translated as CASSLAPVSSGNTIYF.

This chain links TRBV6-5 with TRBJ1-5, with 7 positions matching TRBD1. Trimming took 6 bases from V and 3 from J; bases not matched to a gene: 8. Germline V CDR1 and CDR2: MNHEY, SVGAGI. This CDR3 is built from 15 residues. The CDR3 DNA follows: TGTGCCAGCAGGGTTGGGACAGTTGCCAATCAGCCCCAGCATTTT. Protein sequence: CASRVGTVANQPQHF.

CDR3 residues: CASSFSTEAFF. Written as DNA, the CDR3 is TGTGCCAGCAGCTTCTCCACTGAAGCTTTCTTT. The V call is TRBV11-2, the J call TRBJ1-1; D remains ambiguous. Germline lookup yields CDR1 SGHAT and CDR2 FQNNGV. The CDR3 extends over 11 amino acids. V lost 3 bases and J 4 bases, leaving 3 bases between the germline ends. Drawing the rest from reference TRBV11-2 and TRBJ1-1, the complete variable domain is EAGVAQSPRYKIIEKRQSVAFWCNPISGHATLYWYQQILGQGPKLLIQFQNNGVVDDSQLPKDRFSAERLKGVDSTLKIQPAKLEDSAVYLCASSFSTEAFFGQGTRLTVV.

This clone was counted a single time. J is TRBJ1-2 and V is TRBV27; 7 bases agree with TRBD1. Germline V gene sequence: CDR1 MNHEY, CDR2 SMNVEV (reference sequence). The CDR3 consists of 15 residues. The ends lost 4 bases at V and 4 bases at J; junction bases unmatched: 9. Written as DNA, the CDR3 is TGTGCCAGCAGTTCGAGAGGGGGACAGACCTATGGCTACACCTTC. This codes for CASSSRGGQTYGYTF.

This clone has a handful of counts. The DNA for the CDR3 is TGTGCCAGCAGCTATGCGGGGGCCGAGCAGTACTTC. It encodes CASSYAGAEQYF. The chain recombines TRBV11-2 with TRBJ2-7, with D perhaps matching TRBD2 (7 bases). The CDR3 runs 12 residues. CDR1 is SGHAT, CDR2 FQNNGV, per germline. V lost 4 bases and J 6 bases, leaving 10 bases between the germline ends.

Comment on this clone: Other nucleotide sequences from this sample produce the same CDR3. The chain joins TRBV27 to TRBJ1-2, with 7 positions matching TRBD1. This CDR3 spans 12 amino acids. Germline V CDR1 and CDR2: MNHEY, SMNVEV (reference sequence). With V trimmed by 8 bases and J by 5 bases, 5 bases remained unmatched. The CDR3, as DNA: TGTGCCAGCCGCGACAGGGTTTATGGCTACACCTTC. It codes for CASRDRVYGYTF.

This chain links TRBV20-1 with TRBJ2-3; no clear D. Per germline, CDR1 DFQATT and CDR2 SNEGSKA (reference sequence). V gave up 6 bases and J gave up 5 bases, with 9 bases separating them. This CDR3 comprises 11 residues. CDR3 in amino acids: CSAPTVDTQYF. DNA for the CDR3: TGCAGTGCCCCTACCGTAGATACGCAGTATTTT.

Of note for this clone: This CDR3 is also generated by other DNA sequences in the sample. The V call is TRBV7-2, the J call TRBJ2-7; D is perhaps TRBD1 (6 bases). CDR1 is SGHTA and CDR2 is FQGNSA in the germline V gene. Trimming took off 1 base at V and 2 bases at J, with 12 bases between the two ends. The CDR3 consists of 15 residues. CDR3 in amino acids: CASSLGAGVTYEQYF. The CDR3 region has the DNA TGTGCCAGCAGCTTAGGGGCAGGGGTAACCTACGAGCAGTACTTC.

This clone showed up just a few times. J is TRBJ1-1 and V is TRBV4-2; the match to TRBD1 covers 7 bases. J gave up 3 bases and V 1 base, and 5 bases lay outside the gene matches. CDR3 length equals 15 residues. Germline V CDR1 and CDR2: LGHNA, YNFKEQ. The CDR3 is CASSQGYTGDTEAFF. Written as DNA, the CDR3 is TGTGCCAGCAGCCAAGGATATACAGGGGACACTGAAGCTTTCTTT.

This clone was counted only a few times. The chain carries TRBV5-6 and TRBJ1-4, with D tentatively TRBD1 (6 bases). V lost 1 base, J lost 5 bases, and 9 bases lay in between. Germline CDR1 reads SGHDT; CDR2 reads YYEEEE. The CDR3 loop spans 14 amino acids. This CDR3 is CASSLTGTNEKLFF. The CDR3 coding sequence is TGTGCCAGCAGCTTGACAGGGACAAATGAAAAACTGTTTTTT.

This clone was picked up one time. The rearrangement links TRBV7-2 to TRBJ2-3; 14 nucleotides match TRBD2. The CDR3 runs 15 residues. Germline V gives CDR1 SGHTA, CDR2 FQGNSA. Losses at the gene ends were 5 bases for V and 8 bases for J; bases not matched to a gene: 6. CDR3 DNA sequence: TGTGCCAGCAGCCGCTTGGGACTAGCGGGGGTTACGCAGTATTTT. Translating it yields CASSRLGLAGVTQYF.

The V and J genes are TRBV9 and TRBJ1-1; D unresolved. V was trimmed by 3 bases and J by 1 base, leaving 4 bases between them. The CDR3 totals 12 residues. Germline CDR1 SGDLS, CDR2 YYNGEE. For the CDR3, the DNA is TGTGCCAGCAGCGGCAGGAACACTGAAGCTTTCTTT. It codes for CASSGRNTEAFF.

The gene calls are TRBV19 and TRBJ2-5; D unclear. V was trimmed by 1 base and J by 1 base, leaving 4 bases between them. The germline V gene has CDR1 LNHDA and CDR2 SQIVND (reference sequence). CDR3 size: 13 residues. This CDR3 reads CASSIARQETQYF. The CDR3 region has the DNA TGTGCCAGTAGTATAGCCCGCCAAGAGACCCAGTACTTC.

The CDR3 region has the DNA TGTGCCAGCAGTAACCGACAGGGTGGATCCTACGAGCAGTACTTC. Encoded protein: CASSNRQGGSYEQYF. The chain uses TRBV6-6 and TRBJ2-7; 7 nucleotides align to TRBD1. This CDR3 spans 15 amino acids. V shed 5 bases, J shed 1 base, and the junction held 8 bases outside the gene matches. Per the germline V gene, CDR1 is MNHNY and CDR2 is SVGAGI (reference sequence).

This clone has just a few counts. The chain carries TRBV5-6 and TRBJ2-7, with TRBD2 matching over 7 bases. This CDR3 contains 15 residues. V trimming: 1 base; J trimming: 0 bases; junction bases outside the gene matches: 4. Germline CDR1 reads SGHDT; CDR2 reads YYEEEE. The CDR3: CASSLPERGSYEQYF. CDR3 bases: TGTGCCAGCAGCTTGCCGGAGCGGGGCTCCTACGAGCAGTACTTC. The full variable domain, rest sourced from reference TRBV5-6 and TRBJ2-7, is DAGVTQSPTHLIKTRGQQVTLRCSPKSGHDTVSWYQQALGQGPQFIFQYYEEEERQRGNFPDRFSGHQFPNYSSELNVNALLLGDSALYLCASSLPERGSYEQYFGPGTRLTVT.

The table lists this clone with a count of one. The V call is TRBV18, the J call TRBJ1-1; D is unclear. V was trimmed by 3 bases and J by 8 bases, leaving 25 bases between them. The length of the CDR3 is 17 residues. Germline CDR1 KGHSH, CDR2 LQKENI. In DNA form, the CDR3 reads TGTGCCAGCTCACCGCAACCTATCACAAATCCGGGATCCGAAGCTTTCTTT. Protein: CASSPQPITNPGSEAFF.

V usage is TRBV4-2 and J usage is TRBJ2-5, with TRBD2 matching 7 bases. The CDR3 has 15 amino acids. Per germline, CDR1 LGHNA and CDR2 YNFKEQ. V lost 1 base and J lost 4; bases outside the gene matches: 6. The CDR3 loop reads CASSQGAGVRETQYF. CDR3 bases: TGTGCCAGCAGCCAAGGGGCGGGGGTGCGAGAGACCCAGTACTTC.